Below are 20 T cell receptor beta chains sequenced from a single sample in a study of T-cell reconstitution after alpha-beta-depleted transplantation in children. The TCRbeta library was prepared with unique molecular identifiers. One entry per CDR3 protein results from TCRdb running MiXCR on the PCR reads. The sample contains about 260,000 distinct CDR3 sequences, roughly 8.2% of which appear only once. The input for sequencing was PBMCs, mostly from graft donor cells, taken 180 days after TCRalphabeta/CD19-depleted stem cell transplant. All receptors derive from a male patient under 18 who had a stem cell transplant for acute lymphoblastic leukemia, so the T cells may come from the graft donor.

This clonotype was counted at least ten times. The chain has TRBV6-6 and TRBJ1-1, with D unresolved. V lost 5 bases, J lost 5 bases, and 12 bases lay in between. The CDR3 loop spans 13 amino acids. Germline V lookup: CDR1 MNHNY, CDR2 SVGAGI (reference sequence). The CDR3 bases are TGTGCCAGCAGTATCGACCATGGGACTGAAGCTTTCTTT. Its protein is CASSIDHGTEAFF.

This clonotype appeared many times. J is TRBJ2-3 and V is TRBV7-3; perhaps TRBD2 as D (6 bases). This CDR3 spans 13 amino acids. The germline V and J ends were trimmed by 5 bases and 3 bases, with 9 bases remaining between them. Germline V gene sequence: CDR1 SGHTA, CDR2 FQGTGA. The CDR3 sequence is CASSTGLTDTQYF. CDR3 in DNA: TGTGCCAGCAGCACCGGACTAACAGATACGCAGTATTTT.

About this clonotype: This may be a read error, as it is one base from a much larger clone. The J gene is TRBJ1-6, the V gene TRBV2; D unclear. CDR3 length: 12 residues. Germline V CDR1 and CDR2: SNHLY, FYNNEI. Trimming took off 3 bases at V and 10 bases at J, with 7 bases between the two ends. CDR3 bases: TGTGCCAGCAGTGATGTGGGATCACCCCTCCACTTT. It encodes CASSDVGSPLHF.

This clonotype was found many times. The chain is built from TRBV4-1 and TRBJ2-7; TRBD1 aligns across 9 bases. Germline V gives CDR1 MGHRA, CDR2 YSYEKL. This CDR3 spans 13 amino acids. Trimming removed 8 bases from V and 6 bases from J; junction bases left unmatched: 8. The CDR3 coding sequence is TGCGCCAGCGGTAGACAGGGGGATGGCGAGCAGTACTTC. As protein: CASGRQGDGEQYF.

This clonotype was counted at least ten times. The CDR3 here is CASSRQLSSEAFF. CDR3 in DNA: TGTGCCAGCTCCCGGCAGCTATCATCCGAAGCTTTCTTT. The rearrangement uses TRBV3-1 and TRBJ1-1; D gene ambiguous. CDR1 LGHDT and CDR2 YNNKEL come from the germline V gene (reference sequence). CDR3 size: 13 residues. The V end lost 8 bases, the J end lost 8 bases, and 18 bases lay between the germline ends.

This clonotype came up a few times. The V call is TRBV6-5, the J call TRBJ2-1; the D is unclear. The CDR3 is 11 amino acids. Trimming cost V 7 bases and J 6 bases, with 7 bases left between them. Germline V gene lookup returns CDR1 MNHEY and CDR2 SVGAGI. The CDR3 spells CASNHPNEQFF. As DNA, the CDR3 is TGTGCCAGCAACCACCCCAATGAGCAGTTCTTC.

The sample holds many counts of this clonotype. This sequence joins TRBV20-1 and TRBJ2-5; the D gene is possibly TRBD2 (6 bases). Germline lookup yields CDR1 DFQATT and CDR2 SNEGSKA (reference sequence). Deletions cut 5 bases from V and 5 bases from J, with 15 bases between. This CDR3 is 13 amino acids long. The CDR3: CSALRRGGETQYF. The CDR3, as DNA: TGCAGTGCTCTCCGGAGGGGTGGGGAGACCCAGTACTTC.

The rearrangement links TRBV12-3 or TRBV12-4 to TRBJ1-1; no definite D call. With 0 bases removed from V and 8 bases from J, the gap between germline ends came to 13 bases. The CDR3 extends over 14 amino acids. The CDR3: CASSLAAVVTEAFF. CDR3 nucleotide sequence: TGTGCCAGCAGTTTAGCCGCGGTGGTCACCGAAGCTTTCTTT.

This clonotype was seen repeatedly, ten times or more. The chain joins TRBV7-8 to TRBJ2-2; 16 bases are a match to TRBD2. Germline V gene data show CDR1 as SGHVS and CDR2 as FQNEAQ. After removal of 3 bases from V and 4 bases from J, the junction contained 8 bases not matched to a gene. The CDR3 totals 19 residues. This chain's CDR3 is CASSFLPGLAGGGTGELFF. The CDR3 DNA reads as TGTGCCAGCAGCTTCCTCCCGGGACTAGCGGGAGGGGGCACCGGGGAGCTGTTTTTT.

As concerns this clonotype: It may be a read error: a sequence one base away is much more abundant. The rearrangement links TRBV29-1 to TRBJ2-2; maybe TRBD1 (6 bases). Germline V lookup: CDR1 SQVTM, CDR2 ANQGSEA. Trimming took off 6 bases at V and 3 bases at J, with 14 bases between the two ends. The CDR3 is 14 amino acids. The CDR3 bases are TGCAGCGTATCACAGGGCACGCACACCGGGGAGCTGTTTTTT. Translating it yields CSVSQGTHTGELFF.

The chain is built from TRBV18 and TRBJ2-3, with 8 bases fitting TRBD2. V was clipped by 2 bases and J by 2 bases; unmatched bases: 9. This CDR3 spans 17 amino acids. The germline V gene encodes CDR1 KGHSH and CDR2 LQKENI. CDR3 sequence: CASSPGSAGAHTDTQYF. CDR3 coding DNA: TGTGCCAGCTCACCAGGCTCAGCGGGAGCGCACACAGATACGCAGTATTTT.

This clonotype turned up a few times. The gene calls are TRBV12-3 or TRBV12-4 and TRBJ2-5, with D possibly TRBD2 on 5 matching bases. The CDR3 runs 14 residues. Deletions cut 7 bases from V and 5 bases from J, with 17 bases between. CDR3 DNA: TGTGCCAGCACCCCAGGACTGGCTCGGGAGACCCAGTACTTC. This encodes CASTPGLARETQYF.

This clonotype was detected many times. The chain employs TRBV2 and TRBJ2-5; 13 nucleotides align to TRBD2. CDR3 length: 19 residues. Trimming took 4 bases from V and 0 from J; bases not matched to a gene: 11. Germline assignment: CDR1 SNHLY and CDR2 FYNNEI. The CDR3 is CASSGGRTSGSRYQETQYF. CDR3 nucleotide sequence: TGTGCCAGCAGTGGGGGCAGGACTAGCGGGAGTCGGTACCAAGAGACCCAGTACTTC.

This clonotype was counted at least ten times. This sequence joins TRBV20-1 and TRBJ2-2; TRBD1 is a possible D gene (6 bases). Germline V gives CDR1 DFQATT, CDR2 SNEGSKA (reference sequence). The ends were cut back, 3 bases at V and 4 bases at J, with 15 bases in the middle. The CDR3 sequence is 15 residues long. The CDR3 sequence is CSASRHQGSTGELFF. Here the CDR3 DNA reads TGCAGTGCTAGTCGACACCAGGGGAGCACCGGGGAGCTGTTTTTT.

This clonotype has ten or more counts. The chain recombines TRBV6-2 or TRBV6-3 with TRBJ2-2, with D possibly matching TRBD2 (10 bases). CDR1 and CDR2 from the germline V gene are MNHEY and SVGEGT. The CDR3 has 20 amino acids. V was clipped by 2 bases and J by 3 bases, with 25 bases between them. CDR3 nucleotides: TGTGCCAGCAGTTACGGGACAGGGATACTAGCGGGGCCCTACACCGGGGAGCTGTTTTTT. This encodes CASSYGTGILAGPYTGELFF.

This clonotype has a handful of counts. The rearrangement links TRBV6-1 to TRBJ2-7; D is perhaps TRBD2 (5 bases). The CDR3 is made up of 14 amino acids. Germline-derived CDR1 and CDR2 are MNHNS and SASEGT. V gave up 8 bases and J gave up 3 bases, with 17 bases separating them. This CDR3 reads CASLDLGLRYEQYF. The CDR3 nucleotides read TGTGCCAGCCTTGACCTAGGACTGCGCTACGAGCAGTACTTC.

With respect to this clonotype: A read error may be the cause here, since a much bigger clone is one base away. The chain has TRBV11-2 and TRBJ1-2; no clear D. Trimming took off 4 bases at V and 7 bases at J, with 16 bases between the two ends. From germline, CDR1 is SGHAT and CDR2 FQNNGV. This CDR3 is 14 amino acids long. The chain's CDR3 is CASSSEDWSFGYTF. DNA of the CDR3: TGTGCCAGCAGCTCAGAGGACTGGTCCTTTGGCTACACCTTC.

As for this clonotype: A clone one base away is much larger, so this may be a read error. The V gene is TRBV2, the J gene TRBJ1-5; the D gene is possibly TRBD1 (5 bases). This CDR3 region has 18 residues. Germline CDR1 reads SNHLY; CDR2 reads FYNNEI. Here the CDR3 reads CASSEGGYGGLGNKPQHF. In DNA, the CDR3 is TGTGCCAGCAGTGAAGGGGGGTACGGGGGTTTGGGCAATAAGCCCCAGCATTTT.

This clonotype was observed at least ten times. The rearrangement uses TRBV5-1 and TRBJ1-4; D gene unclear. Germline V lookup: CDR1 SGHRS, CDR2 YFSETQ. The CDR3 is 11 amino acids. The germline V and J ends were trimmed by 0 bases and 12 bases, with 6 bases remaining between them. CDR3 bases: TGCGCCAGCAGCTTGGAGGTACAACTGTTTTTT. This codes for CASSLEVQLFF.

At least ten counts were recorded for this clonotype. The chain is built from TRBV5-5 and TRBJ1-6; no reliable D call. V was clipped by 2 bases and J by 13 bases, with 10 bases between them. This CDR3 is built from 12 residues. In germline, CDR1 is SGHKS, CDR2 YYEKEE (reference sequence). CDR3 loop: CASSLGRVPLHF. CDR3 DNA sequence: TGTGCCAGCAGCTTAGGGCGTGTGCCCCTCCACTTT.